A single sample is the source of the 15 T cell receptor beta chains below, sequenced in a study of regulatory T cells in long-lasting Graves disease. HTBI primers from iRepertoire and Arm-PCR of CDR3 regions yielded the TCR beta libraries. TCRdb fed the multiplex PCR reads into MiXCR, producing one record per CDR3 protein. The sample has around 230,000 distinct CDR3 sequences, 18% seen once. The time point here: newly diagnosed GD, antithyroid drugs for less than 3 months. PBMC RNA served as the TCR library source. The specimen was peripheral blood mononuclear cells (PBMCs), collected at new diagnosis, from a patient treated with antithyroid drugs. The receptors were gathered from a female donor with Graves disease.

With regard to this clonotype: A far more abundant clone sits one base away, making this likely a read error. The V gene is TRBV20-1, the J gene TRBJ2-7; weak D call: TRBD2 (5 bases). The V gene lost 3 bases and the J gene lost 7 bases, with 19 bases spanning the gap. This CDR3 region has 14 residues. Germline loops: CDR1 DFQATT, CDR2 SNEGSKA (reference sequence). The CDR3 sequence: CSASPGIPYNEQYF. The CDR3 coding sequence is TGCAGTGCTAGTCCCGGGATACCCTACAATGAGCAGTACTTC.

A few counts support this clonotype. The rearrangement joins TRBV6-1 to TRBJ2-7; TRBD1 matches at 9 bases. CDR3 length: 14 residues. CDR1 MNHNS and CDR2 SASEGT come from the germline V gene. Germline trimming cut 5 bases from V and 7 bases from J; bases unmatched to any gene: 9. The CDR3 is CASSQTGTGFEQYF. The CDR3 nucleotides read TGTGCCAGCAGTCAGACCGGGACAGGGTTTGAGCAGTACTTC.

This clonotype was picked up a small number of times. With only one base between it and a far larger clone, this is likely a read error. The chain uses TRBV3-1 and TRBJ2-7, with D perhaps assigned TRBD1 or TRBD2 (6 bases each). The germline V gene has CDR1 LGHDT and CDR2 YNNKEL (reference sequence). The CDR3 has 20 amino acids. V was cut by 0 bases and J by 7 bases, with 31 bases left in between. CDR3 in amino acids: CASSQDGRASRGGSSDEQYF. The CDR3, as DNA: TGTGCCAGCAGCCAAGACGGGCGGGCGTCCCGAGGGGGGAGTAGCGATGAGCAGTACTTC.

The J gene is TRBJ2-3, the V gene TRBV5-6; D remains ambiguous. Trimming left V 0 bases short and J 1 base short, with 9 bases between. CDR1 and CDR2 (germline): SGHDT, YYEEEE. CDR3 size: 15 residues. The CDR3 is CASSLVDTRTDTQYF. DNA for the CDR3: TGTGCCAGCAGCTTGGTCGACACCCGCACAGATACGCAGTATTTT.

This clonotype occurred many times. The chain carries TRBV7-9 and TRBJ1-2; TRBD1 matches at 9 bases. The V and J ends lost 5 bases and 5 bases, in that order; junction bases with no gene match: 9. CDR3 length: 15 residues. Germline CDR1 SEHNR, CDR2 FQNEAQ (reference sequence). The CDR3, as DNA: TGTGCCAGCAGCGGCTCCGGGACAGGGACTTATGGCTACACCTTC. It is translated as CASSGSGTGTYGYTF.

Comment on this clonotype: A far larger clone is only one base removed, so a read error is likely. V usage is TRBV3-1 and J usage is TRBJ2-3, with D possibly matching TRBD2 (6 bases). Per the germline V gene, CDR1 is LGHDT and CDR2 is YNNKEL (reference sequence). The CDR3 consists of 14 residues. CDR3: CASSLDGRADAQYF. As DNA, the CDR3 is TGTGCCAGCAGCTTGGACGGGAGAGCAGATGCGCAGTATTTT.

This clonotype showed up many times. V usage is TRBV6-1 and J usage is TRBJ1-4; 8 bases align to TRBD1. CDR1 and CDR2 (germline): MNHNS, SASEGT. The CDR3 consists of 14 residues. J gave up 7 bases and V 6 bases, and 7 bases lay outside the gene matches. CDR3 nucleotide sequence: TGTGCCAGCAGAAAGACAGGGGAGGGTGAAAAACTGTTTTTT. Translation: CASRKTGEGEKLFF.

This clonotype was recorded many times. CDR3 sequence reads: CASSLRRRQETQYF. The CDR3 DNA reads as TGTGCCAGCAGCTTAAGACGACGACAAGAGACCCAGTACTTC. The chain combines TRBV7-2 with TRBJ2-5, with no clear D. The CDR3 length is 14 residues. Trimming took 2 bases from V and 2 from J, leaving 9 bases between them. CDR1 is SGHTA and CDR2 is FQGNSA in the germline V gene.

In the case of this clonotype: Possible read error: a much larger clone is one base away. The chain's CDR3 is CASSRDGGGSYEQYF. The CDR3 DNA follows: TGTGCCAGCAGCCGAGATGGCGGGGGCTCCTACGAGCAGTACTTC. The chain has TRBV3-1 and TRBJ2-7; 7 bases fit TRBD2. The CDR3 is made up of 15 amino acids. Looked up from germline, CDR1 is LGHDT and CDR2 is YNNKEL (reference sequence). The junction had 6 bases not matched to a gene; V was cut back by 4 bases and J by 0 bases.

The genes are TRBV2 and TRBJ2-3; 14 nucleotides agree with TRBD2. This CDR3 region has 16 residues. Germline V lookup: CDR1 SNHLY, CDR2 FYNNEI. The junction had 2 bases not matched to a gene; V was cut back by 5 bases and J by 1 base. The CDR3 region has the DNA TGTGCCAGCAGTAAGGGACTAGCGGGAGGCACAGATACGCAGTATTTT. This translates into CASSKGLAGGTDTQYF.

This clonotype appeared many times. The chain links TRBV14 to TRBJ2-1; no firm D call. Germline CDR1 and CDR2: SGHDN and FVKESK. The CDR3 is made up of 16 amino acids. Trimming removed 1 base from V and 8 bases from J, with 18 bases in between. CDR3 sequence: CASSQGSETRSDEQFF. The CDR3 region has the DNA TGTGCCAGCAGCCAAGGGAGCGAGACGCGATCCGATGAGCAGTTCTTC.

This clonotype came up many times. This chain connects TRBV18 to TRBJ2-4; TRBD1 matches 8 bases. J gave up 2 bases and V 3 bases, and 6 bases lay outside the gene matches. Germline loops: CDR1 KGHSH, CDR2 LQKENI. The CDR3 is 16 residues long. The DNA for the CDR3 is TGTGCCAGCTCACCCCCGACAGGGGTAACCAAAAACATTCAGTACTTC. This gives the protein CASSPPTGVTKNIQYF.

Ten or more counts support this clonotype. The chain couples TRBV2 to TRBJ2-5; unclear D gene. The CDR3 spans 13 residues. The germline gives CDR1 SNHLY, CDR2 FYNNEI. Trimming left V 1 base short and J 2 bases short, with 5 bases between. The CDR3 is CASSEGVQETQYF. CDR3 nucleotides: TGTGCCAGCAGTGAAGGGGTTCAAGAGACCCAGTACTTC.

V is TRBV19 and J is TRBJ1-1; TRBD1 might be the D (6 bases). Germline V gene lookup returns CDR1 LNHDA and CDR2 SQIVND (reference sequence). V was clipped by 6 bases and J by 0 bases, with 17 bases between them. The CDR3 contains 16 residues. The CDR3 nucleotides read TGTGCCAGTAGACCTACAGGGTCCACCTTGAACACTGAAGCTTTCTTT. It encodes CASRPTGSTLNTEAFF.

This clonotype was counted ten times or more. The V gene is TRBV6-1, the J gene TRBJ2-5; D is unclear. Trimming stripped 7 bases from V and 5 bases from J, with 14 bases between. The CDR3 totals 13 residues. Germline V gives CDR1 MNHNS, CDR2 SASEGT. CDR3 sequence: CASNPLKTETQYF. The CDR3 DNA sequence: TGTGCCAGCAATCCCCTAAAGACTGAGACCCAGTACTTC.